This T cell receptor (beta chain) was recovered during a study of T-cell reconstitution after alpha-beta-depleted transplantation in children. As it was prepared, the TCRbeta library received unique molecular identifiers. TCRdb called the PCR reads again in MiXCR, with one record for every CDR3 protein. The sample includes about 190,000 distinct CDR3 sequences, roughly 7.5% of them seen just once. This clonotype was found many times. The V end was cut by 0 bases, the J end by 4 bases, with 13 bases between. The CDR3 has 15 amino acids. Germline lookup yields CDR1 SGHDN and CDR2 FVKESK. The TCR was taken from a human donor who donated a stem cell graft to a child with Wiskott-Aldrich syndrome. The sequencing used PBMCs from the stem cell graft donor, collected from the stem cell graft. This chain connects TRBV14 to TRBJ2-7; D gene uncertain. The CDR3 DNA sequence: TGTGCCAGCAGCCAAGAAACGGGTTTCGGGTACGAGCAGTACTTC. This gives the protein CASSQETGFGYEQYF.